The 28 T cell receptor beta chains below were found in one sample sequenced in a study of T-cell reconstitution after alpha-beta-depleted transplantation in children. Unique molecular identifiers were used to barcode this TCRbeta library. TCRdb processed the PCR reads anew with MiXCR; each CDR3 protein has one entry. The table has some 190,000 distinct CDR3 sequences, around 10% seen once; the top ten hold about 13%. Sequenced here: PBMCs, sampled before TCRalphabeta/CD19-depleted stem cell transplant. The receptors shown here come from a boy between 2 and 15 years old with acute myeloid leukemia, due to receive a stem cell transplant.

This clonotype was picked up many times. The chain is built from TRBV14 and TRBJ2-7; TRBD1 matches at 9 bases. CDR1 and CDR2 (germline): SGHDN, FVKESK. The CDR3 has 18 residues. V was clipped by 3 bases and J by 1 base; unmatched bases: 13. DNA for the CDR3: TGTGCCAGCAGCCACCGCCCGGGACAGGGTGAAGCATCCTACGAGCAGTACTTC. Protein sequence: CASSHRPGQGEASYEQYF. Using reference TRBV14 and TRBJ2-7 for the parts outside the CDR3, the full variable domain is EAGVTQFPSHSVIEKGQTVTLRCDPISGHDNLYWYRRVMGKEIKFLLHFVKESKQDESGMPNNRFLAERTGGTYSTLKVQPAELEDSGVYFCASSHRPGQGEASYEQYFGPGTRLTVT.

This clonotype was counted many times. The rearrangement links TRBV6-5 to TRBJ2-1; 8 bases align to TRBD2. With V trimmed by 0 bases and J by 9 bases, 4 bases remained unmatched. CDR3 length: 14 residues. The germline gives CDR1 MNHEY, CDR2 SVGAGI. CDR3 in amino acids: CASSYSRTSIEQFF. CDR3 nucleotides: TGTGCCAGCAGTTACTCGAGGACTAGCATTGAGCAGTTCTTC.

This clonotype was seen many times. The DNA for the CDR3 is TGCAGTGCAAGGACTAGCGGGAGGGAGTACAATGAGCAGTTCTTC. Protein: CSARTSGREYNEQFF. The rearrangement joins TRBV20-1 to TRBJ2-1, with TRBD2 matching over 15 bases. Losses at the gene ends were 6 bases for V and 4 bases for J; bases not matched to a gene: 4. The length of the CDR3 is 15 residues. The V gene's germline CDR1 is DFQATT and CDR2 SNEGSKA (reference sequence).

The table lists this clonotype with many counts. The chain employs TRBV4-1 and TRBJ1-2, with 7 nucleotides matching TRBD1. V lost 3 bases and J lost 9; bases outside the gene matches: 13. CDR3 length: 15 residues. Germline V gene lookup returns CDR1 MGHRA and CDR2 YSYEKL. The DNA for the CDR3 is TGCGCCAGCAGCCATGATCTAGGGGGCTCTCGATGCTACACCTTC. Its translation is CASSHDLGGSRCYTF.

This clonotype was seen repeatedly, ten times or more. The chain combines TRBV4-1 with TRBJ2-3, with 8 nucleotides matching TRBD2. This CDR3 is built from 15 residues. Germline V lookup: CDR1 MGHRA, CDR2 YSYEKL. With 4 bases clipped from V and 5 bases from J, the junction kept 8 bases outside the gene matches. The CDR3 nucleotides are TGCGCCAGCAGCCGTACCGGGACTAGTGGAGATACGCAGTATTTT. It is translated as CASSRTGTSGDTQYF.

This clonotype was recorded at least ten times. Written as DNA, the CDR3 is TGTGCCAGCAGTGCGAAACAGGGGGCCGGCACAGATACGCAGTATTTT. Its translation: CASSAKQGAGTDTQYF. The chain couples TRBV25-1 to TRBJ2-3, with 9 bases fitting TRBD1. CDR1 is MGHDK and CDR2 is SYGVNS in the germline V gene. Trimming removed 4 bases from V and 1 base from J; junction bases left unmatched: 6. This CDR3 spans 16 amino acids.

This clonotype appeared many times. V usage is TRBV4-1 and J usage is TRBJ2-1; no clear D gene. The CDR3 consists of 21 residues. Germline CDR1 and CDR2: MGHRA and YSYEKL. V shed 6 bases and J shed 6 bases, with 36 bases lying between them. Here the CDR3 DNA reads TGCGCCAGCAGACAAACCCCCTCTTCGGAGAGGTCCGGAATATTTCCCAATGAGCAGTTCTTC. This translates into CASRQTPSSERSGIFPNEQFF.

This clonotype has ten or more counts. The chain couples TRBV12-3 or TRBV12-4 to TRBJ1-1, with 7 bases matching TRBD1. V lost 6 bases, J lost 6 bases, and 7 bases stayed unmatched. The CDR3 length is 13 residues. CDR3 region: CASRPYRGAEAFF. The DNA for the CDR3 is TGTGCCAGCAGGCCTTACAGGGGTGCTGAAGCTTTCTTT.

This clonotype was observed many times. This chain connects TRBV6-5 to TRBJ2-2, with D hard to call. Trimming removed 6 bases at V and 6 bases at J, with 14 bases between. Germline V gene sequence: CDR1 MNHEY, CDR2 SVGAGI. This CDR3 spans 14 amino acids. The CDR3 sequence is CASRTNSRSGELFF. The CDR3 coding sequence is TGTGCCAGCAGGACAAACTCCCGTTCCGGGGAGCTGTTTTTT.

This clonotype was counted many times. The chain combines TRBV15 with TRBJ2-7, with 11 bases identical to TRBD2. J gave up 7 bases and V 3 bases, and 8 bases lay outside the gene matches. Germline CDR1 is LNHNV and CDR2 is YYDKDF (reference sequence). The CDR3 totals 15 residues. The CDR3 protein is CATSRLAGGPDEQYF. The CDR3 nucleotides are TGTGCCACCAGCAGGTTAGCGGGAGGGCCGGATGAGCAGTACTTC.

This clonotype was observed many times. This chain connects TRBV5-5 to TRBJ2-7, with D possibly being TRBD1 or TRBD2 (5 bases each). Germline CDR1 is SGHKS and CDR2 is YYEKEE (reference sequence). V was clipped by 7 bases and J by 0 bases, with 17 bases between them. This CDR3 spans 15 amino acids. The CDR3 DNA reads TGTGCCAGCTCCGAAGGGACGGCCCTCTCCTACGAGCAGTACTTC. Its protein is CASSEGTALSYEQYF.

This clonotype was observed many times. The rearrangement joins TRBV20-1 to TRBJ2-1, with a tentative D call TRBD2 (6 bases). Trimming pared 3 bases from V and 8 bases from J, leaving 17 bases between. CDR1 DFQATT and CDR2 SNEGSKA come from the germline V gene (reference sequence). The CDR3 loop spans 14 amino acids. In nucleotides, the CDR3 is TGCAGTGCTAGCGGGGGTTTCGGATACGATGAGCAGTTCTTC. As protein: CSASGGFGYDEQFF.

This clonotype was observed many times. The chain combines TRBV11-2 with TRBJ2-1; TRBD1 agrees at 7 bases. CDR1 and CDR2 from the germline V gene are SGHAT and FQNNGV. The CDR3 sequence is 15 residues long. Trimming cost V 4 bases and J 8 bases; bases outside gene matches: 11. The DNA for the CDR3 is TGTGCCAGCAGCTCCCCCGACAGGGTGGGGGATGAGCAGTTCTTC. This codes for CASSSPDRVGDEQFF.

This chain links TRBV13 with TRBJ2-3; 7 bases agree with TRBD1. J was trimmed by 6 bases and V by 10 bases; bases with no gene match: 13. CDR1 PRHDT and CDR2 FYEKMQ come from the germline V gene (reference sequence). This CDR3 region has 14 residues. The chain's CDR3 is CAMGPGLGGDTQYF. For the CDR3, the DNA is TGTGCCATGGGCCCCGGGCTAGGGGGCGATACGCAGTATTTT.

The sample holds many counts of this clonotype. This chain links TRBV9 with TRBJ2-1; D is unresolved. With 0 bases removed from V and 8 bases from J, the gap between germline ends came to 15 bases. The CDR3 length is 15 residues. Germline V gene lookup returns CDR1 SGDLS and CDR2 YYNGEE. CDR3 protein: CASSVAASTGHEQFF. CDR3 nucleotide sequence: TGTGCCAGCAGCGTAGCGGCCTCAACCGGCCATGAGCAGTTCTTC.

About this clonotype: This may come from a read error, since a much larger clone is one base off. The J gene is TRBJ2-1, the V gene TRBV20-1; the match to TRBD2 covers 12 bases. The CDR3 is made up of 16 amino acids. Per the germline V gene, CDR1 is DFQATT and CDR2 is SNEGSKA (reference sequence). CDR3 sequence (DNA): TGCGGTGCTAGTGAGCTAGCGGGGGGGCGAGGCAATGAGCAGTTCTTC. Its protein product is CGASELAGGRGNEQFF.

This clonotype was detected many times. V and J are TRBV4-1 and TRBJ2-2, with 9 bases lining up with TRBD2. The CDR3 runs to 15 residues. Germline trimming cut 4 bases from V and 7 bases from J; bases unmatched to any gene: 7. Germline V gene sequence: CDR1 MGHRA, CDR2 YSYEKL. CDR3 loop: CASSRVAGVVGELFF. The CDR3 DNA follows: TGCGCCAGCAGCCGTGTAGCGGGAGTGGTCGGGGAGCTGTTTTTT.

With regard to this clonotype: A much larger clone differs by one base, so this may be a read error. The chain recombines TRBV28 with TRBJ2-5; 13 bases fit TRBD2. CDR3 length: 20 residues. CDR1 and CDR2 (germline): MDHEN, SYDVKM. V dropped 6 bases and J dropped 5; count of bases not matched to a gene: 21. CDR3 sequence (DNA): TGTGCCAGCAGCCAGACCGGGACTAGCGGGACAATGGGCCACGGGGAGACCCAGTACTTC. It specifies CASSQTGTSGTMGHGETQYF.

This clonotype was seen repeatedly, ten times or more. J is TRBJ2-4 and V is TRBV12-3 or TRBV12-4; D may correspond to TRBD1 or TRBD2 (6 bases each). V lost 6 bases to trimming and J lost 4 bases, with 10 bases between them. CDR3 length: 13 amino acids. CDR3 loop: CASSAGQKNIQYF. CDR3 DNA sequence: TGTGCCAGCAGCGCGGGACAAAAAAACATTCAGTACTTC.

The chain links TRBV12-3 or TRBV12-4 to TRBJ1-1; D perhaps matches TRBD1 (6 bases). Trimming took 8 bases from V and 6 from J, leaving 19 bases between them. CDR3 length equals 14 residues. The CDR3 coding sequence is TGTGCCAGCTGGGTCGGACAGTCTCCACCTGAAGCTTTCTTT. It codes for CASWVGQSPPEAFF.

This clonotype was seen ten or more times. The chain couples TRBV20-1 to TRBJ2-3, with 7 bases aligning to TRBD1. The germline V gene has CDR1 DFQATT and CDR2 SNEGSKA (reference sequence). The CDR3 contains 15 residues. With V trimmed by 5 bases and J by 6 bases, 14 bases remained unmatched. The CDR3 region is CSAPGRQGVRDTQYF. DNA of the CDR3: TGCAGTGCTCCGGGCAGGCAGGGGGTAAGGGATACGCAGTATTTT.

This clonotype was seen ten or more times. The chain carries TRBV7-9 and TRBJ1-2; no clear D. Trimming shortened V by 5 bases and J by 7 bases, and 11 bases separated the two germline ends. Germline CDR1 and CDR2: SEHNR and FQNEAQ (reference sequence). This CDR3 comprises 12 residues. The chain's CDR3 is CASSPDGLGYTF. CDR3 DNA: TGTGCCAGCAGCCCAGATGGGCTTGGCTACACCTTC. The variable domain in full, with the rest retrieved from reference TRBV7-9 and TRBJ1-2, is DTGVSQNPRHKITKRGQNVTFRCDPISEHNRLYWYRQTLGQGPEFLTYFQNEAQLEKSRLLSDRFSAERPKGSFSTLEIQRTEQGDSAMYLCASSPDGLGYTFGSGTRLTVV.

In the case of this clonotype: A much larger clone is a single base away; this may be a read error. This chain uses TRBV20-1 with TRBJ2-3; D uncertain. Germline loops: CDR1 DFQATT, CDR2 SNEGSKA (reference sequence). This CDR3 contains 16 residues. The chain's CDR3 is CCARDLRRASTDTQYF. CDR3 coding DNA: TGCTGTGCTAGAGATCTTCGACGGGCTAGCACAGATACGCAGTATTTT.

A remark on this clonotype: This clone may be a read error of a much larger clone one base away. Without the conserved terminal phenylalanine or tryptophan, this CDR3 likely stems from a read error. The chain combines TRBV7-2 with TRBJ2-1; 9 bases map to TRBD2. CDR1 is SGHTA, CDR2 FQGNSA, per germline. V gave up 1 base and J gave up 7 bases; unmatched junction bases: 5. The CDR3 is 15 residues long. The CDR3: CASSLEGTSRNEQFL. In DNA, the CDR3 is TGTGCCAGCAGCTTAGAAGGGACTAGCAGGAATGAGCAGTTCTTG.

At least ten counts were recorded for this clonotype. This sequence joins TRBV10-2 and TRBJ2-1; possible D gene TRBD2, 6 bases. The germline CDR1 and CDR2 sequences are WSHSY and SAAADI. The CDR3 has 15 amino acids. Trimming left V 8 bases short and J 2 bases short, with 16 bases between. The CDR3 sequence is CASCAGTLAYNEQFF. The CDR3 DNA sequence: TGCGCCAGCTGTGCCGGGACTCTCGCCTACAATGAGCAGTTCTTC.

At least ten counts were recorded for this clonotype. V is TRBV4-1 and J is TRBJ2-3; D unresolved. V was trimmed by 2 bases and J by 6 bases, leaving 3 bases between them. The germline V gene has CDR1 MGHRA and CDR2 YSYEKL. The CDR3 has 11 amino acids. The CDR3 region is CASSQRDTQYF. For the CDR3, the DNA is TGCGCCAGCAGCCAAAGGGATACGCAGTATTTT.

A few counts support this clonotype. This sequence joins TRBV7-9 and TRBJ1-2, with D unresolved. This CDR3 is built from 13 residues. Germline lookup yields CDR1 SEHNR and CDR2 FQNEAQ (reference sequence). Trimming took off 4 bases at V and 3 bases at J, with 9 bases between the two ends. The CDR3 protein is CASSSSPDYGYTF. The CDR3 DNA follows: TGTGCCAGCAGCTCCAGCCCCGACTATGGCTACACCTTC. The full variable domain, its missing parts supplied by reference TRBV7-9 and TRBJ1-2, is DTGVSQNPRHKITKRGQNVTFRCDPISEHNRLYWYRQTLGQGPEFLTYFQNEAQLEKSRLLSDRFSAERPKGSFSTLEIQRTEQGDSAMYLCASSSSPDYGYTFGSGTRLTVV.

This clonotype was counted at least ten times. The rearrangement uses TRBV6-5 and TRBJ2-2; D unresolved. The CDR3 runs 13 residues. Germline V lookup: CDR1 MNHEY, CDR2 SVGAGI. Trimming stripped 9 bases from V and 3 bases from J, with 11 bases between. The CDR3 DNA follows: TGTGCCAGTTCAAGGCGGTACACCGGGGAGCTGTTTTTT. Translation: CASSRRYTGELFF.